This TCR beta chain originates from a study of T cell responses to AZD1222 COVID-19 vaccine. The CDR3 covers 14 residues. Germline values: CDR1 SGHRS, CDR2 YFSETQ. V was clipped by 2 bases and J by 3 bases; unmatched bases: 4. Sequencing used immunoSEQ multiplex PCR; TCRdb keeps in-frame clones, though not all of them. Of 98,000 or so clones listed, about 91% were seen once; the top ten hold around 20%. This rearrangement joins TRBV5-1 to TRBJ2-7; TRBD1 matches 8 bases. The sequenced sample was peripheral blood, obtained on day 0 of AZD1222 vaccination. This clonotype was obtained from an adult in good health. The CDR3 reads CASSFPGQDYEQYF. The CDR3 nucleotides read TGCGCCAGCAGCTTTCCGGGACAGGACTACGAGCAGTACTTC.